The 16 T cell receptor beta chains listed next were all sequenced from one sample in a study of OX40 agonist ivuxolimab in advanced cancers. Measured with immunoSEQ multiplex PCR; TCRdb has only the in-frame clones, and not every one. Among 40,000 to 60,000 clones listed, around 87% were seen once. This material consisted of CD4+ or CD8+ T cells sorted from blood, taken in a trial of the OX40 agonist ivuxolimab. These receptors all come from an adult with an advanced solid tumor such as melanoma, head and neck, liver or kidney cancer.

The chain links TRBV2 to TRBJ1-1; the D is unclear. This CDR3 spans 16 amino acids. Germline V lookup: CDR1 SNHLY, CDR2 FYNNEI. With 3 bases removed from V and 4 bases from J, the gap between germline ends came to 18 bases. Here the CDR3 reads CASSESGKQRRTEAFF. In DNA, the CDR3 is TGTGCCAGCAGTGAGTCGGGGAAACAGAGGCGCACTGAAGCTTTCTTT.

The CDR3 loop is CASSSGLGVSDTQYF. The CDR3 nucleotides are TGTGCCAGCAGCTCGGGACTAGGAGTTTCTGATACGCAGTATTTT. The chain has TRBV7-9 and TRBJ2-3, with TRBD2 identical over 8 bases. This CDR3 region has 15 residues. The germline CDR1 and CDR2 sequences are SEHNR and FQNEAQ (reference sequence). V lost 4 bases, J lost 6 bases, and 9 bases stayed unmatched.

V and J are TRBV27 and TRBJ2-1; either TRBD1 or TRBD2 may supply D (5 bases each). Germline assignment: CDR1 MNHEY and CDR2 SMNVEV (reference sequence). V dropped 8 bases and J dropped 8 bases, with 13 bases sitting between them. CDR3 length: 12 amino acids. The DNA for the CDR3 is TGTGCCAGCCGGGGCTCGGCCCATGAGCAGTTCTTC. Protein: CASRGSAHEQFF.

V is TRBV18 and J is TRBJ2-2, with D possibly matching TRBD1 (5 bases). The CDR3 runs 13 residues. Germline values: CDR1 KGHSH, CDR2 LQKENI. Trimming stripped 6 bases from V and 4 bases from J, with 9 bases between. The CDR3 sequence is CASSSGITGELFF. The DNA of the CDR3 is TGTGCCAGCTCTTCAGGGATCACCGGGGAGCTGTTTTTT. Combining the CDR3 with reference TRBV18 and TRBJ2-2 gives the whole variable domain NAGVMQNPRHLVRRRGQEARLRCSPMKGHSHVYWYRQLPEEGLKFMVYLQKENIIDESGMPKERFSAEFPKEGPSILRIQQVVRGDSAAYFCASSSGITGELFFGEGSRLTVL.

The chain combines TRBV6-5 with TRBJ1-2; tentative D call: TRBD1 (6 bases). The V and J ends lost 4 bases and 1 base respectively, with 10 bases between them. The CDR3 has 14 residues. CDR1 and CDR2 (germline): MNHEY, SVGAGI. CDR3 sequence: CASSLQGLNYGYTF. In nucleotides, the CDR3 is TGTGCCAGCAGTTTACAGGGCCTTAACTATGGCTACACCTTC.

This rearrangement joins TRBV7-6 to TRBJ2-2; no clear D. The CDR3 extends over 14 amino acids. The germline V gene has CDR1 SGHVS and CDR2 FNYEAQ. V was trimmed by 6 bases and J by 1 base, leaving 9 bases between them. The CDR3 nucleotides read TGTGCCAGCAGAGGCTATGAGAACACCGGGGAGCTGTTTTTT. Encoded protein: CASRGYENTGELFF. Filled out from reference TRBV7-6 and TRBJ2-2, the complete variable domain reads GAGVSQSPRYKVTKRGQDVALRCDPISGHVSLYWYRQALGQGPEFLTYFNYEAQQDKSGLPNDRFSAERPEGSISTLTIQRTEQRDSAMYRCASRGYENTGELFFGEGSRLTVL.

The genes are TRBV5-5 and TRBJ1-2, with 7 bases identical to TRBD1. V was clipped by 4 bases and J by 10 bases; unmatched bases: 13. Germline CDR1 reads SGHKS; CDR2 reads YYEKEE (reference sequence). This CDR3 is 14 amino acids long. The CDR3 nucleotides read TGTGCCAGCAGCCCCGAGATTAAGACAGGGTACTACACCTTC. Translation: CASSPEIKTGYYTF.

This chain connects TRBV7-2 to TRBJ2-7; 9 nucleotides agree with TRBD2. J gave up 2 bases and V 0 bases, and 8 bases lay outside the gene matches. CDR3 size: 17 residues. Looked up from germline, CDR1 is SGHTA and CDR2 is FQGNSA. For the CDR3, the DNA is TGTGCCAGCAGCTTAGCGTGGATAGCGGGAGTCCCCTACGAGCAGTACTTC. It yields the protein CASSLAWIAGVPYEQYF.

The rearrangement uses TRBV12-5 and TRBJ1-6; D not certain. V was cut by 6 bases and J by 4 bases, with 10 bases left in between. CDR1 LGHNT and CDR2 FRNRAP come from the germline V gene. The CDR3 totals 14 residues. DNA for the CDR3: TGTGCTAGTGGCCTATTAGGGTATAATTCACCCCTCCACTTT. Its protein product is CASGLLGYNSPLHF.

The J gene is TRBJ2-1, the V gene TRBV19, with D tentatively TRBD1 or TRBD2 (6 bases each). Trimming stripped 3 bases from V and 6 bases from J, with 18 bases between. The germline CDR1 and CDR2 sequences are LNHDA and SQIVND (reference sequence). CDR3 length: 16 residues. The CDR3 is CASSIPSGGTINEQFF. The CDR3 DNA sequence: TGTGCCAGTAGTATTCCGTCTGGCGGGACAATCAATGAGCAGTTCTTC.

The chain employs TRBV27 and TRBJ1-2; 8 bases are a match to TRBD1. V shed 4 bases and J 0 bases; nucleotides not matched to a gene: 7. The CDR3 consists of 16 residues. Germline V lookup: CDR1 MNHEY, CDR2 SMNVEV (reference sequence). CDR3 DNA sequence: TGTGCCAGCAGTTCCGGACAGGGTCAAGCTAACTATGGCTACACCTTC. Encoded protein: CASSSGQGQANYGYTF.

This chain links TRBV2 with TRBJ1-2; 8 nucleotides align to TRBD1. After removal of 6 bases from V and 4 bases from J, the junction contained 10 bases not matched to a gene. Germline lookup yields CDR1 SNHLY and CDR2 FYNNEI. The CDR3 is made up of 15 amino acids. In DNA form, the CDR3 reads TGTGCCAGCAGAGAGAACGGACAGGGTGGCTATGGCTACACCTTC. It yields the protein CASRENGQGGYGYTF.

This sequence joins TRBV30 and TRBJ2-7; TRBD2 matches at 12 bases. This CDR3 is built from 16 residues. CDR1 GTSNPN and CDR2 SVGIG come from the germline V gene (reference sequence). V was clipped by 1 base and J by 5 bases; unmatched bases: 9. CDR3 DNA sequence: TGTGCCTGGAGTGGGGGGCTAGCGGGAGGGCTTAACGAGCAGTACTTC. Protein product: CAWSGGLAGGLNEQYF.

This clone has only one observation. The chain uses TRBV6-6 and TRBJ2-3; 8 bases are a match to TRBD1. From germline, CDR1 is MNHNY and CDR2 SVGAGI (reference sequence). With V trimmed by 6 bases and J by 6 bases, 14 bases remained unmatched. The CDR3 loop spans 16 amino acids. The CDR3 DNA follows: TGTGCCAGCAGATCCCATTCGACAGGGGCGCTGGATACGCAGTATTTT. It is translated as CASRSHSTGALDTQYF.

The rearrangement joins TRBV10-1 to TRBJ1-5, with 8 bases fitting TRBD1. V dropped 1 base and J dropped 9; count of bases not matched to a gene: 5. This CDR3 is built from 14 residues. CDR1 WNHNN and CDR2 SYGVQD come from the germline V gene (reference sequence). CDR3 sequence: CASSEWTGLRPQHF. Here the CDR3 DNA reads TGCGCCAGCAGTGAGTGGACAGGGCTCCGGCCCCAGCATTTT.

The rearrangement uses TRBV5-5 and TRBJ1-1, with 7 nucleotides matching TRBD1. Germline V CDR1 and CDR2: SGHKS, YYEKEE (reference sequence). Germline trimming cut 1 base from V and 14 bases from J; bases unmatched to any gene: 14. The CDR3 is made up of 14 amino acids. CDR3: CASSLNYGQGENFF. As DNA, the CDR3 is TGTGCCAGCAGCTTGAACTATGGGCAGGGGGAAAACTTCTTT.